This T cell receptor beta chain was identified during a study of cytomegalovirus exposure and HLA in healthy donors. Study information: An analysis done earlier identified almost 120 million unique TCR beta sequences from approximately 170 million T cells.

On this clone: The antigen remains unidentified.

PCR was performed using 60 Vbeta and 13 Jbeta primers. Sequencing used immunoSEQ multiplex PCR; TCRdb keeps in-frame clones, though not all of them. The table includes over 100,000 clones, approximately 70% detected once. Notes on the study in general: Analysis was performed later, and it showed HLA-associated TCR beta chains to be more clonally expanded than equally common others. The records held CMV serostatus as the only immune exposure information.

The sample consisted of PBMCs. The sequence was obtained from a woman in her thirties in good health and CMV-seronegative.

The CDR3 DNA reads as TGTGCCAGCAGCTTAGACCAGAACAATGAGCAGTTCTTC. Its protein is CASSLDQNNEQFF. The chain carries TRBV11-2 and TRBJ2-1, with no clear D. Germline-derived CDR1 and CDR2 are SGHAT and FQNNGV. This CDR3 comprises 13 residues. V was shortened by 0 bases and J by 5 bases, with 5 bases between the two germline ends.